One and the same sample provided the 19 T cell receptor beta chains below, sequenced in a study of T-cell reconstitution after alpha-beta-depleted transplantation in children. TCRbeta library preparation incorporated unique molecular identifiers. TCRdb passed the PCR reads through MiXCR, listing each CDR3 protein once. The table shows 900,000 or so distinct CDR3 sequences, with roughly 15% occurring only once. Sequenced material: PBMCs, mostly from graft donor cells, taken 360 days after TCRalphabeta/CD19-depleted stem cell transplant. All receptors derive from a male patient younger than 18 who had a stem cell transplant for acute lymphoblastic leukemia, so the T cells may come from the graft donor.

This clonotype was picked up a small number of times. The V gene is TRBV10-3, the J gene TRBJ1-6; the D is unclear. Trimming cost V 6 bases and J 5 bases, with 14 bases left between them. Per the germline V gene, CDR1 is ENHRY and CDR2 is SYGVKD. The CDR3 has 15 residues. In DNA, the CDR3 is TGTGCCATCAGGGCCCAGGAGGTCGATAATTCACCCCTCCACTTT. Its protein is CAIRAQEVDNSPLHF.

The chain is built from TRBV2 and TRBJ2-7; D perhaps matches TRBD2 (5 bases). The CDR3 loop spans 15 amino acids. Germline V gene data show CDR1 as SNHLY and CDR2 as FYNNEI. Trimming removed 1 base at V and 3 bases at J, with 13 bases between. CDR3 amino acids: CASSEVADSYYEQYF. The CDR3, as DNA: TGTGCCAGCAGTGAAGTTGCGGACTCCTACTACGAGCAGTACTTC.

The chain is built from TRBV5-1 and TRBJ2-3, with D tentatively TRBD2 (6 bases). Germline CDR1 SGHRS, CDR2 YFSETQ. This CDR3 region has 16 residues. V gave up 0 bases and J gave up 3 bases, with 14 bases separating them. This CDR3 reads CASSLALRAGTDTQYF. The DNA for the CDR3 is TGCGCCAGCAGCTTGGCCTTGCGGGCGGGGACAGATACGCAGTATTTT.

The chain links TRBV21-1 to TRBJ1-2. TRBV21-1 is recorded as a pseudogene. This CDR3 contains 12 residues. The CDR3 DNA reads TGTGCCAGCCTCACTAGTTACTATGGCTACACCTTC. This encodes CASLTSYYGYTF.

This chain joins TRBV11-2 and TRBJ2-7, with 7 positions matching TRBD1. The germline V gene has CDR1 SGHAT and CDR2 FQNNGV. This CDR3 has 16 residues. V was clipped by 1 base and J by 3 bases; unmatched bases: 9. The CDR3 region has the DNA TGTGCCAGCAGCTTAGGCCCCCCGGGACAGTTCTACGAGCAGTACTTC. Translating gives CASSLGPPGQFYEQYF. Supplemented by reference TRBV11-2 and TRBJ2-7, the full variable domain reads EAGVAQSPRYKIIEKRQSVAFWCNPISGHATLYWYQQILGQGPKLLIQFQNNGVVDDSQLPKDRFSAERLKGVDSTLKIQPAKLEDSAVYLCASSLGPPGQFYEQYFGPGTRLTVT.

The chain combines TRBV5-1 with TRBJ2-5; D may be TRBD2 (6 bases). CDR1 and CDR2 from the germline V gene are SGHRS and YFSETQ. With 4 bases removed from V and 5 bases from J, the gap between germline ends came to 15 bases. The length of the CDR3 is 14 residues. This CDR3 reads CASSKLGAGETQYF. Here the CDR3 DNA reads TGCGCCAGCAGCAAGCTCGGGGCGGGGGAGACCCAGTACTTC.

Concerning this clonotype: This may arise from a read error, as a much more abundant clone is one base away. This likely comes from a read error, as the CDR3 has no conserved phenylalanine or tryptophan at its end. The chain recombines TRBV4-1 with TRBJ2-1, with 8 bases fitting TRBD2. Germline V gene data show CDR1 as MGHRA and CDR2 as YSYEKL. CDR3 length: 16 amino acids. The V gene end was trimmed by 3 bases and the J gene end by 4 bases; junction bases not matched to a gene: 8. The CDR3 is CASSQAGLVVYNEQFY. The DNA of the CDR3 is TGCGCCAGCAGCCAGGCGGGACTAGTCGTTTACAATGAGCAGTTCTAC.

V gene TRBV2 combines with J gene TRBJ2-3; 7 positions agree with TRBD2. The junction had 10 bases not matched to a gene; V was cut back by 9 bases and J by 4 bases. The CDR3 loop spans 14 amino acids. The V gene's germline CDR1 is SNHLY and CDR2 FYNNEI. This CDR3 reads CASRRLADPDTQYF. In nucleotides, the CDR3 is TGTGCCAGTAGACGACTAGCCGATCCAGATACGCAGTATTTT.

This clonotype has ten or more counts. J is TRBJ2-5 and V is TRBV7-3; TRBD2 might be the D (6 bases). The CDR3 covers 15 residues. CDR1 and CDR2 from the germline V gene are SGHTA and FQGTGA. Deletions cut 5 bases from V and 2 bases from J, with 15 bases between. CDR3 loop: CASSPGLRGQETQYF. In DNA, the CDR3 is TGTGCCAGCAGCCCGGGACTGCGAGGGCAAGAGACCCAGTACTTC.

This clonotype has just a few counts. J is TRBJ2-3 and V is TRBV19, with D unresolved. Germline values: CDR1 LNHDA, CDR2 SQIVND (reference sequence). The CDR3 sequence is 15 residues long. The V end lost 1 base, the J end lost 4 bases, and 12 bases lay between the germline ends. The CDR3 spells CASSIGAGLPDTQYF. As DNA, the CDR3 is TGTGCCAGTAGTATAGGGGCCGGCCTCCCAGATACGCAGTATTTT.

This chain joins TRBV12-3 or TRBV12-4 and TRBJ2-1; TRBD2 might be the D (6 bases). This CDR3 contains 13 residues. Deletions cut 6 bases from V and 7 bases from J, with 13 bases between. In DNA form, the CDR3 reads TGTGCCAGCAGCTCGGGGGTCAGGAATGAGCAGTTCTTC. Its translation is CASSSGVRNEQFF.

This clonotype was seen only a few times. A read error is possible here, since a much larger clone lies one base away. J is TRBJ2-5 and V is TRBV3-1; 7 positions agree with TRBD2. J lost 1 base, V lost 3 bases, and 2 bases had no gene match. Per the germline V gene, CDR1 is LGHDT and CDR2 is YNNKEL (reference sequence). The length of the CDR3 is 14 residues. DNA for the CDR3: TGTGCCAGCAGCCAGCTAGCGGTCCAAGAGACCCAGTACTTC. Translating gives CASSQLAVQETQYF.

This clonotype has only a few counts. The chain has TRBV6-1 and TRBJ2-2; D gene ambiguous. The CDR3 extends over 16 amino acids. The V gene's germline CDR1 is MNHNS and CDR2 SASEGT. The V gene lost 5 bases and the J gene lost 0 bases, with 13 bases spanning the gap. The CDR3 nucleotides read TGTGCCAGCAGTCCCCGAGGTCTAACGAACACCGGGGAGCTGTTTTTT. Translated: CASSPRGLTNTGELFF.

In this sample, this clonotype turned up many times. V and J are TRBV24-1 and TRBJ2-3; tentatively, D is TRBD2 (6 bases). Germline V lookup: CDR1 KGHDR, CDR2 SFDVKD. This CDR3 has 14 amino acids. V was clipped by 7 bases and J by 3 bases, with 13 bases between them. CDR3 loop: CATSGGKGTDTQYF. CDR3 coding DNA: TGTGCCACCAGCGGCGGGAAAGGTACAGATACGCAGTATTTT.

This clonotype was picked up a small number of times. The rearrangement joins TRBV10-2 to TRBJ1-5; 7 bases are a match to TRBD1. CDR3 length: 16 residues. Trimming cost V 4 bases and J 7 bases; bases outside gene matches: 13. Germline-derived CDR1 and CDR2 are WSHSY and SAAADI. The CDR3: CASSGRRQGLQQPQHF. The CDR3 nucleotides read TGCGCCAGCAGTGGGAGAAGACAGGGACTCCAACAGCCCCAGCATTTT.

V gene TRBV5-1 combines with J gene TRBJ2-7; no clear D gene. V lost 4 bases to trimming and J lost 3 bases, with 14 bases between them. This CDR3 is built from 14 residues. Germline V gene data show CDR1 as SGHRS and CDR2 as YFSETQ. CDR3 sequence reads: CASSNKGNGYEQYF. Written as DNA, the CDR3 is TGCGCCAGCAGCAACAAGGGCAATGGCTACGAGCAGTACTTC. The full variable domain, with the rest looked up from reference TRBV5-1 and TRBJ2-7, is KAGVTQTPRYLIKTRGQQVTLSCSPISGHRSVSWYQQTPGQGLQFLFEYFSETQRNKGNFPGRFSGRQFSNSRSEMNVSTLELGDSALYLCASSNKGNGYEQYFGPGTRLTVT.

This clonotype has just one count. The rearrangement uses TRBV18 and TRBJ2-7; maybe TRBD2 (5 bases). V dropped 2 bases and J dropped 5 bases, with 22 bases sitting between them. The CDR3 has 17 residues. CDR1 is KGHSH, CDR2 LQKENI, per germline. The CDR3, as DNA: TGTGCCAGCTCACCAGGTCGGGAAAGGCTACCAAGTCACGAGCAGTACTTC. The encoded protein is CASSPGRERLPSHEQYF.

This sequence joins TRBV5-1 and TRBJ2-3, with a weak D call TRBD2 (6 bases). Trimming shortened V by 2 bases and J by 3 bases, and 22 bases separated the two germline ends. The CDR3 length is 18 residues. Germline CDR1 is SGHRS and CDR2 is YFSETQ. The CDR3 DNA follows: TGCGCCAGCAGCTTTGCTCCCCCGGGACTCACTGCAACAGATACGCAGTATTTT. Translating it yields CASSFAPPGLTATDTQYF. The full variable domain, with the rest looked up from reference TRBV5-1 and TRBJ2-3, is KAGVTQTPRYLIKTRGQQVTLSCSPISGHRSVSWYQQTPGQGLQFLFEYFSETQRNKGNFPGRFSGRQFSNSRSEMNVSTLELGDSALYLCASSFAPPGLTATDTQYFGPGTRLTVL.

The chain employs TRBV20-1 and TRBJ2-7, with 10 bases aligning to TRBD2. This CDR3 has 14 residues. The germline V gene has CDR1 DFQATT and CDR2 SNEGSKA (reference sequence). Trimming removed 1 base from V and 7 bases from J; junction bases left unmatched: 7. The chain's CDR3 is CSARVTGLAREQYF. The CDR3 DNA sequence: TGCAGTGCTAGAGTGACGGGACTAGCGCGAGAGCAGTACTTC.